This TCR beta chain was observed in a study of blood T cells in healthy people across ages. A sample-barcoded 5' primer and a J-beta primer mix were used in a second PCR of roughly 7 to 11 cycles. Each CDR3 protein gets one entry after TCRdb re-called the 5' RACE reads with MiXCR. This table has hundreds of thousands of distinct CDR3 sequences, over 40% appearing once. V dropped 3 bases and J dropped 0 bases, with 15 bases sitting between them. There are 17 residues in the CDR3. The V gene's germline CDR1 is MNHEY and CDR2 SMNVEV (reference sequence). The sequence derives from a man at least 80 years old in good health. Sequences were obtained from blood. The chain carries TRBV27 and TRBJ2-1; a weak D match, TRBD2 (6 bases). CDR3 coding DNA: TGTGCCAGCAGTTTGTTTAGTGGAGGGACCTCCTACAATGAGCAGTTCTTC. Its translation is CASSLFSGGTSYNEQFF.